This note documents a single TCR beta chain sequence. The data derive from a study of blood T cell repertoires in COVID-19. Study-wide context: From the United States, Italy and Spain came samples of acute and convalescent COVID-19. T cells, B-cell-depleted T cells, or PBMCs supplied cDNA or gDNA.

This CDR3 has 12 residues. Germline V gives CDR1 MGHRA, CDR2 YSYEKL. Trimming left V 1 base short and J 12 bases short, with 10 bases between. Original methodology: Nucleated cell counts were estimated from reference gene primer amplification. Method: immunoSEQ multiplex PCR; TCRdb's copy keeps in-frame clones and lacks some. V and J calls and clone size are given by that table; D and trimming were obtained from the DNA. The sample has over 300,000 clones, roughly nine tenths seen once. Sequencing was done on a sample of peripheral blood. This chain uses TRBV4-1 with TRBJ2-1; D may be TRBD1 (6 bases). The TCR sequence derives from a man in his forties with acute or convalescent COVID-19. The CDR3 sequence is CASSQGGGGQFF. CDR3 coding DNA: TGCGCCAGCAGCCAAGGAGGGGGTGGGCAGTTCTTC.